This T cell receptor beta chain is drawn from a study of T cells in women clearing cervical HPV infection. Overall study: Cases: HPV16-related CIN3 or worse on histology, 2 invasive cancers. Study-wide results and limits: CIN3+ cases had significantly higher TCR richness than controls; evenness did not differ. Controls had more TRBV6-7 (0.16%) than cases (approximately 0.11%).

Measured with immunoSEQ multiplex PCR; TCRdb has only the in-frame clones, and not every one. This repertoire includes approximately 52,000 clones. Germline V gene data show CDR1 as SGDLS and CDR2 as YYNGEE. The ends lost 4 bases at V and 2 bases at J; junction bases unmatched: 8. CDR3 size: 15 residues. As regards this clone: Its antigen is unknown. The read ends 3 residues before the CDR3 terminus; that terminus is restored from the germline J gene.

The J gene is TRBJ2-7, the V gene TRBV9, with TRBD2 matching over 8 bases. This clonotype originated in a woman between 18 and 70 years old with a cervical HPV16 infection that either progressed to CIN3+ or cleared (not recorded which). The sequencing input was blood buffy coat. CDR3 sequence: CASSPQTSVAYEQYF. CDR3 DNA, as far as it was read: TGTGCCAGCAGCCCCCAGACTAGCGTTGCCTACGAG.